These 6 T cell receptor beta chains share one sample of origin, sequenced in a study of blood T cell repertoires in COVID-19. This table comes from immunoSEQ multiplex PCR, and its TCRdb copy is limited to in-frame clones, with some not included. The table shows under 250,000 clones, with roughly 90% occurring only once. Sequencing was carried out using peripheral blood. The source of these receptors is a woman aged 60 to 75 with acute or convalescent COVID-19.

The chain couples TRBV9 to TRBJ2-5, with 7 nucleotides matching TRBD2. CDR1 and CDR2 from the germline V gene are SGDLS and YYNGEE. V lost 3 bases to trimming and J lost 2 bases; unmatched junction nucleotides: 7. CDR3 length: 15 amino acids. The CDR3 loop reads CASSGGLGGQETQYF. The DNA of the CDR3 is TGTGCCAGCAGCGGAGGTCTGGGGGGGCAAGAGACCCAGTACTTC.

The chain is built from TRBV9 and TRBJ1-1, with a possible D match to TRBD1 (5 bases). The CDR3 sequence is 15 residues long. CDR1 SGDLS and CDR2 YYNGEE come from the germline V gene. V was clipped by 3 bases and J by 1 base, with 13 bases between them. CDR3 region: CASSEIGQGNTEAFF. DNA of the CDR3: TGTGCCAGCAGCGAAATAGGGCAGGGGAACACTGAAGCTTTCTTT.

The CDR3: CASSSRASGAIEQYF. DNA of the CDR3: TGCGCCAGCAGCTCCCGGGCTAGCGGGGCTATCGAGCAGTACTTC. This chain uses TRBV5-1 with TRBJ2-7; 9 bases are a match to TRBD2. The CDR3 spans 15 residues. Germline CDR1 is SGHRS and CDR2 is YFSETQ. Germline trimming cut 3 bases from V and 6 bases from J; bases unmatched to any gene: 10.

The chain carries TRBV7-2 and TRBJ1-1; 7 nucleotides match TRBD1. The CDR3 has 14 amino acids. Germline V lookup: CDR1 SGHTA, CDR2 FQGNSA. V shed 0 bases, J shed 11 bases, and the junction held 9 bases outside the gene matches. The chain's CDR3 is CASSLALQGGRAFF. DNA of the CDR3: TGTGCCAGCAGCTTAGCCCTGCAGGGGGGTCGGGCTTTCTTT.

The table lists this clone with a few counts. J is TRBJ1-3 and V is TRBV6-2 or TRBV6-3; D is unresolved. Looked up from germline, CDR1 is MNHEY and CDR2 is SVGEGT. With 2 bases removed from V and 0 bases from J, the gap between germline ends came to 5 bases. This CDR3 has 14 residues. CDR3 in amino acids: CASSYPYSGNTIYF. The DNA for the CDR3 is TGTGCCAGCAGTTACCCGTACTCTGGAAACACCATATATTTT.

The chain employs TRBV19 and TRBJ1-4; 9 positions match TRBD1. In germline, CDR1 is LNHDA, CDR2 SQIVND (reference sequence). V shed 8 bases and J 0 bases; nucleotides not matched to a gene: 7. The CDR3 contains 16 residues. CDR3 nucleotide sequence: TGTGCCAGTTCTGGGACAGGGAAGTCAACTAATGAAAAACTGTTTTTT. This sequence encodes CASSGTGKSTNEKLFF.